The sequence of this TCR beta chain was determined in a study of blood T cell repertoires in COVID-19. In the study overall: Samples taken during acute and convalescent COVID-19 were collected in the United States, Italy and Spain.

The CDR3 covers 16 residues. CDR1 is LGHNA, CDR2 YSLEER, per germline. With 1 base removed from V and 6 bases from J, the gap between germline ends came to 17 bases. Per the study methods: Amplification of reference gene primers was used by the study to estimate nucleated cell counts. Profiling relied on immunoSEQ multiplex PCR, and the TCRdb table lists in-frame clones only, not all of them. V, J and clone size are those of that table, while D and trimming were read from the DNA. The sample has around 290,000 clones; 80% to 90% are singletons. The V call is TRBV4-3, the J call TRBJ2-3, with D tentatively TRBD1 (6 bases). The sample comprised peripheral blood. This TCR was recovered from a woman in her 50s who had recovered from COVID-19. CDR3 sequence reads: CASSQGTQGGADTQYF. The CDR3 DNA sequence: TGCGCCAGCAGCCAAGGGACACAGGGCGGCGCGGATACGCAGTATTTT.